This T cell receptor (beta chain) was captured in a study of shared clonotypes between healthy human individuals. Only in-frame clones appear in the TCRdb table, and some are missing; sequencing was by immunoSEQ multiplex PCR. Among 2 million to 3 million clones, over 85% were seen once, and the ten largest hold roughly 0.39%. The CDR3 spans 17 residues. Sequencing was done on a sample of naive CD4+ T cells from PBMCs. Regarding subset: CD45RA+ positively selected. The chain employs TRBV21-1 and TRBJ2-1; the D call TRBD2 from the table was never checked on the DNA. TRBV21-1 is listed as a pseudogene. The receptor comes from a man aged 18 to 35 in good health. Some clones in this sample may be carry-over from other donors' samples. CDR3 protein: CARQTAPGLAILREQFF. CDR3 sequence (DNA): TGTGCCAGACAGACAGCACCGGGACTAGCGATCCTTAGGGAGCAGTTCTTC.